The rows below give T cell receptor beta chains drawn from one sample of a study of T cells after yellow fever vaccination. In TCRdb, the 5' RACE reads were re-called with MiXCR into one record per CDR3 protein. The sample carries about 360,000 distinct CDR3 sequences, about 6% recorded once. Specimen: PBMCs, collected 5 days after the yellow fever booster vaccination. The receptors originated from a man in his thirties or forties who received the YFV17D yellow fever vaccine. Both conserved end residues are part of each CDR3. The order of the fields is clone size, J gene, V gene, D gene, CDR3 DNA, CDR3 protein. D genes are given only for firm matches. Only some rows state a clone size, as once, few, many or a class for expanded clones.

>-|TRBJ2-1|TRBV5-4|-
TGTGCCAGCAGCTTGGCCGTAGGGAACTACAATGAGCAGTTCTTC
CASSLAVGNYNEQFF
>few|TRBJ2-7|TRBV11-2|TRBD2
TGTGCCAGCAGCTTATCCGGGACTAGGGCCTACGAGCAGTACTTC
CASSLSGTRAYEQYF
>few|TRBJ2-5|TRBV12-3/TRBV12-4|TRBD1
TGTGCCAGCAGTATAAGGGGACAGGGGGCAAGAGAGACCCAGTACTTC
CASSIRGQGARETQYF
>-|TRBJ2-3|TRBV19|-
TGTGCCAGTTCCCATTACGCCACGGCTAGCACAGATACGCAGTATTTT
CASSHYATASTDTQYF
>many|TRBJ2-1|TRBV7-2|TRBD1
TGTGCCAGCAGCAACGACAGGGGCGGATACAATGAGCAGTTCTTC
CASSNDRGGYNEQFF
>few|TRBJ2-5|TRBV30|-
TGTGCCTGGAGTGTACAGGAAATGTCAACCCAGTACTTC
CAWSVQEMSTQYF
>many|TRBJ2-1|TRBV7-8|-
TGTGCCAGCAGCTTAGGGGAATATGAGCAGTTCTTC
CASSLGEYEQFF
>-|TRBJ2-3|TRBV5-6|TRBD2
TGTGCCAGCAGCTTGGCCGGTCTAGCGGATCTCACAGATACGCAGTATTTT
CASSLAGLADLTDTQYF
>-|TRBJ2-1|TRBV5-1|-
TGCGCCAGCAGCTTGTCCACAGGGATCGGCGACAATGAGCAGTTCTTC
CASSLSTGIGDNEQFF
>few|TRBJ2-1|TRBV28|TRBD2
TGTGCCAGCAGAGCTAGCGGGAGCGTCAATGAGCAGTTCTTC
CASRASGSVNEQFF
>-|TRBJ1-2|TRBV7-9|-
TGTGCCAGCAGCTTATGGCCAGACTATGGCTACACCTTC
CASSLWPDYGYTF
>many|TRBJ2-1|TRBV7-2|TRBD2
TGTGCCAGCAGCTTGCCTAGCGGGGACTCCTACAATGAGCAGTTCTTC
CASSLPSGDSYNEQFF
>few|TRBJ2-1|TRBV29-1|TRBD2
TGCAGCGGGTGGACTAGCGGAGGACGCAATGAGCAGTTCTTC
CSGWTSGGRNEQFF
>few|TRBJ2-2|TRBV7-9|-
TGTGCCAGCAGTGTTGGGGGCTACGGGGAGCTGTTTTTT
CASSVGGYGELFF
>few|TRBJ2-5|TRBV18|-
TGTGCCAGCTCACCCCCGGCAGGAAAAGAGACCCAGTACTTC
CASSPPAGKETQYF
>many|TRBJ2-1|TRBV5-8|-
TGTGCCAGCAGCCCGCCCATGGCCATAAGATATGAGCAGTTCTTC
CASSPPMAIRYEQFF
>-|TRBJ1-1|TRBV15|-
TGTGCCACCAGCAGAGGTTCGGGGCGGGAAGCTTTCTTT
CATSRGSGREAFF
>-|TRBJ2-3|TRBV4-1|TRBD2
TGCGCCAGCAGCCAGATGAGCGGGGTTAGCACAGATACGCAGTATTTT
CASSQMSGVSTDTQYF
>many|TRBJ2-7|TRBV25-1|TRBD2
TGTGCCAGCAGTGAGGGGGGAGGGGCCACCTACGAGCAGTACTTC
CASSEGGGATYEQYF
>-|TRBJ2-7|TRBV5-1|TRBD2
TGCGCCAGCAGCTTGGGCGGGAGTCTTTCCGAGCAGTACTTC
CASSLGGSLSEQYF
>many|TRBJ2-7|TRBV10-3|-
TGTGCCATCAGTGAGTTCTACGAGCAGTACTTC
CAISEFYEQYF
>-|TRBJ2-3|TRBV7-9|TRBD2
TGTGCCAGCAGCCCATTCCCGACTAGCGGGAGGGCAGGTACGCAGTATTTT
CASSPFPTSGRAGTQYF
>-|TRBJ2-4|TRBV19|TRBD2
TGTGCCAGTAGTACACTAGCGGGAGATGCCAAAAACATTCAGTACTTC
CASSTLAGDAKNIQYF
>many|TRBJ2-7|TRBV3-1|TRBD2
TGTGCCAGCAGCCTTTCTCTAGCGGGAGTTCCCCACGAGCAGTACTTC
CASSLSLAGVPHEQYF
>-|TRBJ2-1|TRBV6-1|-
TGTGCCAGCAGAGAAATAAGCGGCGCCTACAATGAGCAGTTCTTC
CASREISGAYNEQFF
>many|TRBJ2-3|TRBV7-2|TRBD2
TGTGCCAGCAGCACTGTAGCGGGAGGGAACACAGATACGCAGTATTTT
CASSTVAGGNTDTQYF
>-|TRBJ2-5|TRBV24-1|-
TGTGCCACCAGTGATCTTGGGGAAGAGACCCAGTACTTC
CATSDLGEETQYF
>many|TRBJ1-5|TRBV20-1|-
TGCAGTGCTAGACCCCAGGGGCATAGCAATCAGCCCCAGCATTTT
CSARPQGHSNQPQHF
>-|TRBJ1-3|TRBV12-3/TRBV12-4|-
TGTGCCAGCAGTTTAGGGGGCATAGTTGGAAACACCATATATTTT
CASSLGGIVGNTIYF
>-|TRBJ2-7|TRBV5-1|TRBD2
TGCGCCAGCAGCCCTAGCGGGAGGGCCGTCGAGCAGTACTTC
CASSPSGRAVEQYF